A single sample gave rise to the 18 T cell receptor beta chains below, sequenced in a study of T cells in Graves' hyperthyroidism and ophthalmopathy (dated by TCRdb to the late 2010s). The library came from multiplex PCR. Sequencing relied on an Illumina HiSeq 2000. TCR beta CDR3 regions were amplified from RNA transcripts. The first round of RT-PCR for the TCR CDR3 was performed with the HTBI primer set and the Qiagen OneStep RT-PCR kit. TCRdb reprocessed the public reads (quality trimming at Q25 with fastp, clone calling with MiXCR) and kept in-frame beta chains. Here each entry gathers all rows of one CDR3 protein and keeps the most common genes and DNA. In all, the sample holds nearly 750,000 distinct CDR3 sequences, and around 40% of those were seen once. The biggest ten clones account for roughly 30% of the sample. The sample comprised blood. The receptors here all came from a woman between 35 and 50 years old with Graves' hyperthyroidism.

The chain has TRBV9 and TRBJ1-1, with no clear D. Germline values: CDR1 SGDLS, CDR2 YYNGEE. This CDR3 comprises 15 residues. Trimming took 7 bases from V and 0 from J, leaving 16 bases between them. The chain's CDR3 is CASGPLERLNTEAFF. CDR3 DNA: TGTGCCAGCGGCCCCCTTGAGCGGTTGAACACTGAAGCTTTCTTT.

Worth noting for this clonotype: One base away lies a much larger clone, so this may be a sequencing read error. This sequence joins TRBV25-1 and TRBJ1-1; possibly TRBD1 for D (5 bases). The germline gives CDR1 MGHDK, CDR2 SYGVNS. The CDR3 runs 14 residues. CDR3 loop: CASSPQVMNTEASF. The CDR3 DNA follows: TGTGCCAGCAGTCCACAGGTGATGAACACTGAAGCTTCCTTT.

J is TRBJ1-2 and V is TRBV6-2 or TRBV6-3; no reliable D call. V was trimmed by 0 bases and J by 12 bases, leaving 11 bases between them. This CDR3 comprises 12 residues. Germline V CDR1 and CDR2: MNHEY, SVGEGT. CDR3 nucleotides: TGTGCCAGCAGTTACTCCCCGCGGATCGACACCTTC. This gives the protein CASSYSPRIDTF.

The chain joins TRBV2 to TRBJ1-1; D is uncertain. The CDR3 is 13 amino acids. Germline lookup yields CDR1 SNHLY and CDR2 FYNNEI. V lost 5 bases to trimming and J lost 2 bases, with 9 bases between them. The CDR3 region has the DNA TGTGCCAGCAGTTCTATACCCAACACTGAAGCTTTCTTT. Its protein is CASSSIPNTEAFF. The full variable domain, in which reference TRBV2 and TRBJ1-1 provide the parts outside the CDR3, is EPEVTQTPSHQVTQMGQEVILRCVPISNHLYFYWYRQILGQKVEFLVSFYNNEISEKSEIFDDQFSVERPDGSNFTLKIRSTKLEDSAMYFCASSSIPNTEAFFGQGTRLTVV.

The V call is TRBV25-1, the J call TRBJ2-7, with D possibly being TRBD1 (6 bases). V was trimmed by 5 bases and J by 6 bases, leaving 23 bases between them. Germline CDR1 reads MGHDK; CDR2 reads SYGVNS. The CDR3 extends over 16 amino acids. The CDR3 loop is CASSLKTGPLILEQYF. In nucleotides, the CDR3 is TGTGCCAGCAGTCTTAAGACAGGCCCTTTAATTCTCGAGCAGTACTTC.

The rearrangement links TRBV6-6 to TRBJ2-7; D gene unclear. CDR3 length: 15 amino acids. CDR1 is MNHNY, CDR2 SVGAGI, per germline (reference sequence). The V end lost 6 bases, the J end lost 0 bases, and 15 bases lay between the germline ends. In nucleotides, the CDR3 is TGTGCCAGCAGCCTAGAGAGAAGTAACTCCTACGAGCAGTACTTC. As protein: CASSLERSNSYEQYF.

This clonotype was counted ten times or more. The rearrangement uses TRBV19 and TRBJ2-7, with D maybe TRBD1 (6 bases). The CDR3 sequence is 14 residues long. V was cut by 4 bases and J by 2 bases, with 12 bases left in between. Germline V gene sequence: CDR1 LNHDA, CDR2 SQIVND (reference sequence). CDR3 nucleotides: TGTGCCAGTAGTACTCGGACAGACGCCTACGAGCAGTACTTC. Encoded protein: CASSTRTDAYEQYF.

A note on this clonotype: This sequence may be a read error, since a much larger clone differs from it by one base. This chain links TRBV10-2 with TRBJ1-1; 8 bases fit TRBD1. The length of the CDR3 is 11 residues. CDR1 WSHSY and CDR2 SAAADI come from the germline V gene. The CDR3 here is CASTVDREALF. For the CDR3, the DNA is TGCGCCAGCACCGTGGACAGGGAAGCTCTCTTT.

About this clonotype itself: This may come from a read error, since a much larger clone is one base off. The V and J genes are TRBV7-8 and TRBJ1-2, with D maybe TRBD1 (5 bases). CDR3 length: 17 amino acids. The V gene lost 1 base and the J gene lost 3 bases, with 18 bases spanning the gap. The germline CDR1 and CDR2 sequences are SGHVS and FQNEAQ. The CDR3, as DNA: TGTGCCAGCAGCTTAGGATGCGCAGGGCCCTTCGACTATGGCTACACCTTC. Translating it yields CASSLGCAGPFDYGYTF.

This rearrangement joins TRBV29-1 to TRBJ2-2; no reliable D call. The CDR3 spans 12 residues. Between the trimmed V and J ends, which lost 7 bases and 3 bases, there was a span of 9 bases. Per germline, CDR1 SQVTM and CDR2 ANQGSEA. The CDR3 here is CSARRDTGELFF. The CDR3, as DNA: TGCAGCGCTCGACGGGACACCGGGGAGCTGTTTTTT.

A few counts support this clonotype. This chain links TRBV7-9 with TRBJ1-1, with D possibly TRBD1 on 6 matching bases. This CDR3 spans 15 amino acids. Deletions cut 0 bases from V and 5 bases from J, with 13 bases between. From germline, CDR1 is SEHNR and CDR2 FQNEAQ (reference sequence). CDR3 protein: CASSLAWGRITEAFF. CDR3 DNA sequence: TGTGCCAGCAGCTTAGCGTGGGGGCGCATAACTGAAGCTTTCTTT.

Here the CDR3 reads CASSLGLAGSNEQFF. As DNA, the CDR3 is TGTGCCAGCAGCCTAGGACTAGCGGGAAGCAATGAGCAGTTCTTC. The V call is TRBV7-8, the J call TRBJ2-1; 12 bases line up with TRBD2. V shed 5 bases and J 6 bases; nucleotides not matched to a gene: 5. The CDR3 sequence is 15 residues long. Germline assignment: CDR1 SGHVS and CDR2 FQNEAQ.

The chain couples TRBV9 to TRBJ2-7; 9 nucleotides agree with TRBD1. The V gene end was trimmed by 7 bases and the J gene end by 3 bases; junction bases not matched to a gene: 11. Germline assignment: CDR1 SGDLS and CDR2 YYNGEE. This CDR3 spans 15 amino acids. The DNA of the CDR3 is TGTGCCAGCGATGCCGGACAGGGGAATCTCTACGAGCAGTACTTC. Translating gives CASDAGQGNLYEQYF.

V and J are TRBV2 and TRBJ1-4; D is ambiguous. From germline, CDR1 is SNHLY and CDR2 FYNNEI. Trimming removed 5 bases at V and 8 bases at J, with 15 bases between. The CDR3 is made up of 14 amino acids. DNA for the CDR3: TGTGCCAGCAGTTTATCGATTTTAGAGGAAAAACTGTTTTTT. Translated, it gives CASSLSILEEKLFF.

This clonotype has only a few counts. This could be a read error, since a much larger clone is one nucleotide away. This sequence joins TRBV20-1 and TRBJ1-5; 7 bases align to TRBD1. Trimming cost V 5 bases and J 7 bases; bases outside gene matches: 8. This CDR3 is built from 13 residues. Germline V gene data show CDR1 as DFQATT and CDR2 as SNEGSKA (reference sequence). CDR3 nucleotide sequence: TGCAGTGCTCATACAGGGGTAGGGCAGCCCCAGCATTTT. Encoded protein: CSAHTGVGQPQHF.

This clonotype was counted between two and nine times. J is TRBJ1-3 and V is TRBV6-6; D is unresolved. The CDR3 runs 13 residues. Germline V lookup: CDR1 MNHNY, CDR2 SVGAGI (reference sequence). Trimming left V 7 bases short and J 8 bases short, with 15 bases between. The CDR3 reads CASKRDSGYTIYF. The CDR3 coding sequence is TGTGCCAGCAAGCGGGATTCGGGGTACACCATATATTTT.

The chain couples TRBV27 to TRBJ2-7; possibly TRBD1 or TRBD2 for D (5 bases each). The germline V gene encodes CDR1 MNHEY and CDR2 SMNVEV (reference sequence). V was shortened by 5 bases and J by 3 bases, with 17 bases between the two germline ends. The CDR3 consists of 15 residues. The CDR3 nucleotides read TGTGCCAGCAGTCCCTGGGTAGGGGACCTCTACGAGCAGTACTTC. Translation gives CASSPWVGDLYEQYF.

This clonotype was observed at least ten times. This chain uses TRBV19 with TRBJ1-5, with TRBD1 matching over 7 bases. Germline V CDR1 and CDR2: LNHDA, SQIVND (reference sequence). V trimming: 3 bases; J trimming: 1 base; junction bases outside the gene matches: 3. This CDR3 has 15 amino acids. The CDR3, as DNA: TGTGCCAGTAGTATCGGACAGGCAAGCAATCAGCCCCAGCATTTT. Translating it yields CASSIGQASNQPQHF.